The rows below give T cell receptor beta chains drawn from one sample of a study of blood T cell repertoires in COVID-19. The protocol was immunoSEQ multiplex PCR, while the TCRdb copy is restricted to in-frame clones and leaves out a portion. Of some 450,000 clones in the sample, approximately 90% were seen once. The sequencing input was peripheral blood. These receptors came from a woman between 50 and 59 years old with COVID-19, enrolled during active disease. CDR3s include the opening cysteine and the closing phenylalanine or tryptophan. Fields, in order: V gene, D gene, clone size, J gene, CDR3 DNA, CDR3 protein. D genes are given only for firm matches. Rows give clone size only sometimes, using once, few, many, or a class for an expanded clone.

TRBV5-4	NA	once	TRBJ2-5	TGTGCCAGCAGCTTGAAGCTATCGGGTCCAGTAGAGACCCAGTACTTC	CASSLKLSGPVETQYF
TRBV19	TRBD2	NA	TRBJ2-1	TGTGCCAGTAGTACTAGCGGGGGGGCACATGAGCAGTTCTTC	CASSTSGGAHEQFF
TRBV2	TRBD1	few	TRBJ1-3	TGTGCCAGCAAGCCGGGACAGGGGGCTGGAAACACCATATATTTT	CASKPGQGAGNTIYF
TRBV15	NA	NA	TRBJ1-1	TGTGCCACCAGCAGAGCCGCTCTGAGCACTGAAGCTTTCTTT	CATSRAALSTEAFF
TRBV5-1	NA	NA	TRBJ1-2	TGCGCCAGCAGCTTGGCGGGGGGCGGCTATGGCTACACCTTC	CASSLAGGGYGYTF
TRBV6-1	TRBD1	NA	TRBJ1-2	TGTGCCAGCAGTGAAACAGGGGGCGCCTGGGATGGCTACACCTTC	CASSETGGAWDGYTF
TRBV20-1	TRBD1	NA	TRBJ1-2	TGCAGTGCTAGTGTCCCCGGGGACAGGGGAGGGCAGGGCTACACCTTC	CSASVPGDRGGQGYTF
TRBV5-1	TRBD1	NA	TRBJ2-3	TGCGCCAGCAGCAACAGGGGGGCAGGGACAGATACGCAGTATTTT	CASSNRGAGTDTQYF
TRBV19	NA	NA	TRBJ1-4	TGTGCCAGTAGTATCGGGGTGTCCAATGAAAAACTGTTTTTT	CASSIGVSNEKLFF
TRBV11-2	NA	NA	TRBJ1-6	TGTGCCAGCAGCTTCTACGGACAACACGATTCACCCCTCCACTTT	CASSFYGQHDSPLHF
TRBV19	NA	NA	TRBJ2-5	TGTGCCAGTAGTACGGAGCGTCAAGAGACCCAGTACTTC	CASSTERQETQYF
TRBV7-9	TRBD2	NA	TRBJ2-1	TGTGCCAGCAGCTTCCTGTCGCGCGGGGGGCAGTTCTTC	CASSFLSRGGQFF
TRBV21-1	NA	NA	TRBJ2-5	TGTGCCAGCAGCAAAGGTAAAAAGGGGTACCAAGAGACCCAGTACTTC	CASSKGKKGYQETQYF
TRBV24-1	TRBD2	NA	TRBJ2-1	TGTGCCACCAGTGACCGCGGGGGGGCCGGTTCTAATGAGCAGTTCTTC	CATSDRGGAGSNEQFF
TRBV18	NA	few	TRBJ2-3	TGTGCCAGCTCACCACAACGAGACACAGATACGCAGTATTTT	CASSPQRDTDTQYF
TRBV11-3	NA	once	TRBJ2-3	TGTGCCAGCAGCTTAGGAGGGGGGGCGGCAGATACGCAGTATTTT	CASSLGGGAADTQYF
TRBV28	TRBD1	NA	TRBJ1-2	TGTGCCAGCAGTTTGTGGACAGGGGCGGACTATGGCTACACCTTC	CASSLWTGADYGYTF
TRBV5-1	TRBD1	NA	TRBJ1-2	TGCGCCAGCAGCCCAGGGACAGGGGGCCCTCCTCGCGGCTACACCTTC	CASSPGTGGPPRGYTF
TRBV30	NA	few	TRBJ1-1	TGTGCCTGGGCCGCCGGGACAATGGACACTGAAGCTTTCTTT	CAWAAGTMDTEAFF
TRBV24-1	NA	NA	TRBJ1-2	TGTGCCACCAGTGATATCTGGTACACCGCCGACTATGGCTACACCTTC	CATSDIWYTADYGYTF
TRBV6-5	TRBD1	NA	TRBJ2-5	TGTGCCAGCAGCGGGACAGGGGAAGAGACCCAGTACTTC	CASSGTGEETQYF
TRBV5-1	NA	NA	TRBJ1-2	TGCGCCAGCAGCACCACCATTGGACAGTTTTATGGCTACACCTTC	CASSTTIGQFYGYTF
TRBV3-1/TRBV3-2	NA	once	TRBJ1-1	TGTGCCAGCAGCCAAGATCTGGCTAGCGCTGAAGCTTTCTTT	CASSQDLASAEAFF
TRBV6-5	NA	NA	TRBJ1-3	TGTGCCACTGGGGGGTTCGGAAACACCATATATTTT	CATGGFGNTIYF
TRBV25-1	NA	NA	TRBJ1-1	TGTGCCAGCAGTGAGAGCGTTGAAGCTTTCTTT	CASSESVEAFF
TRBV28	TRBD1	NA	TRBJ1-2	TGTGCCAGTACAGGGGTAGGTTATGGCTACACCTTC	CASTGVGYGYTF
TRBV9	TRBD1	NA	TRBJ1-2	TGTGCCAGCAGCGTAGGGACAGGGATTAACTATGGCTACACCTTC	CASSVGTGINYGYTF
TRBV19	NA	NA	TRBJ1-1	TGTGCCAGTAGTCTAAGCCTATCAACTGAGAACACTGAAGCTTTCTTT	CASSLSLSTENTEAFF
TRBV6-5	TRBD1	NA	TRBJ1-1	TGTGCCACCTCGGGACAGGACACTGAAGCTTTCTTT	CATSGQDTEAFF
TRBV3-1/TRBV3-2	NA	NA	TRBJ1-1	TGTGCCAGCAGGCAGATATTCGGGACTCTGGACACTGAAGCTTTCTTT	CASRQIFGTLDTEAFF
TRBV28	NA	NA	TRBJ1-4	TGTGCCAGCAGCTCACAGGACGGGCCAACTAATGAAAAACTGTTTTTT	CASSSQDGPTNEKLFF
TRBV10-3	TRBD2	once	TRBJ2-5	TGTGCCATCAGTGAGCCGCATAAGGGTAGCGGGGAAGAGACCCAGTACTTC	CAISEPHKGSGEETQYF